This TCR beta chain was sequenced during a study of T cell responses to AZD1222 COVID-19 vaccine. Turning to the study itself: Second doses at about 4 or about 12 weeks were pooled. Findings of the study overall: Repertoire sampling occurred only after the peak T cell response. Donors were chiefly white British, with a greater number of females, and clonal diversity was perhaps underestimated.

The junction had 10 bases not matched to a gene; V was cut back by 2 bases and J by 2 bases. CDR1 and CDR2 (germline): LGHDT, YNNKEL (reference sequence). This CDR3 spans 17 amino acids. The repertoire was sequenced with immunoSEQ multiplex PCR; TCRdb's copy has only in-frame clones and lacks some. The sample has 110,000 to 150,000 clones, about 91% seen once. With regard to this clone: Its antigen is unknown.

This sequence originates from an adult in good health. The chain joins TRBV3-1 (or the pseudogene TRBV3-2) to TRBJ2-5; 8 nucleotides match TRBD1. This material consisted of peripheral blood, taken on day 0 of AZD1222 vaccination. In nucleotides, the CDR3 is TGTGCCAGCAGCCAACTGAGGATGGACAGGGCACAAGAGACCCAGTACTTC. It encodes CASSQLRMDRAQETQYF.